Detailed here is one TCR beta chain. This beta chain is an off-target read within a library intended for alpha chains, so its frequency means little. The data derive from a study of spatial heterogeneity in lung cancer. The time point: sample taken at primary tumor resection. The authors sequenced whole RNA from tumor, nontumor lung or frozen PBMC without sorting. TCRdb reprocessed the 5' RACE reads via MiXCR and lists one record per CDR3 protein. The sample yields approximately 4,100 distinct CDR3 sequences, around 24% seen once. The CDR3 runs 15 residues. Trimming shortened V by 8 bases and J by 0 bases, and 15 bases separated the two germline ends. Germline assignment: CDR1 MDHEN and CDR2 SYDVKM.

This rearrangement joins TRBV28 to TRBJ2-3; D not resolved. The sample in question was PBMCs, obtained at surgery. The source is a female donor with early-stage non-small cell lung cancer. This CDR3 is CASRQTPLSTDTQYF. The DNA of the CDR3 is TGTGCCAGCCGCCAGACCCCTTTAAGCACAGATACGCAGTATTTT.